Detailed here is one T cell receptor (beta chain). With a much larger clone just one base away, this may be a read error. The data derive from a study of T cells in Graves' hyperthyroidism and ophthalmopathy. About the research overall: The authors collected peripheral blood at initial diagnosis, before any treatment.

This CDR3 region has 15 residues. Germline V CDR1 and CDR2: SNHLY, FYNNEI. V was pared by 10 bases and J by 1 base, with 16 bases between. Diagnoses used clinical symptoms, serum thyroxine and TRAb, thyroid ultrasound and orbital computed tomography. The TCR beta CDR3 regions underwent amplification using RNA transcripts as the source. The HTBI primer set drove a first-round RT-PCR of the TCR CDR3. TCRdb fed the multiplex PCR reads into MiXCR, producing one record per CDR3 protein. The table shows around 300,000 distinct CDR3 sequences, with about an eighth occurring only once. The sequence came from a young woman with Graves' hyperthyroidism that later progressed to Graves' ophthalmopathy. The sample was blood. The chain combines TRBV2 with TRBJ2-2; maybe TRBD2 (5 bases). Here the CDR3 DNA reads TGTGCCAACAGCCGGGAACAGAGGAACACCGGGGAGCTGTTTTTT. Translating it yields CANSREQRNTGELFF.